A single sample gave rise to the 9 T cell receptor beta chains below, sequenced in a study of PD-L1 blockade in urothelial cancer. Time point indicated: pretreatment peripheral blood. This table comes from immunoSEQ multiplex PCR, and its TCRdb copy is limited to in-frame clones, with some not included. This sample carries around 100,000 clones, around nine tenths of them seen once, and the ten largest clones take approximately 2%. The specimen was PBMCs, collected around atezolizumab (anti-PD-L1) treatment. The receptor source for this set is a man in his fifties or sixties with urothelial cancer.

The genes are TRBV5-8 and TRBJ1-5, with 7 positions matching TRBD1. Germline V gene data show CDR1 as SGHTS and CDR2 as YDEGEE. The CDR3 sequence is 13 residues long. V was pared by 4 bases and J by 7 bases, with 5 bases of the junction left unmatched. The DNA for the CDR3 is TGTGCCAGCAGCGTACAGGGGAACCAGCCCCAGCATTTT. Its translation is CASSVQGNQPQHF.

The CDR3 bases are TGTGCCAGCACCCCGGCTAGCGGGAGGGCCGTTGTTGCCGGGGAGCTGTTTTTT. It codes for CASTPASGRAVVAGELFF. This chain uses TRBV28 with TRBJ2-2, with 12 bases aligning to TRBD2. The CDR3 length is 18 residues. The J segment lost 6 bases and the V segment lost 7 bases, leaving 15 bases of the junction unmatched. Looked up from germline, CDR1 is MDHEN and CDR2 is SYDVKM.

CDR3 sequence: CASSLTVDSGSHEQYF. In DNA form, the CDR3 reads TGTGCCAGCAGCTTAACGGTGGATAGCGGGAGCCACGAGCAGTACTTC. This chain uses TRBV7-3 with TRBJ2-7; 9 nucleotides align to TRBD2. The length of the CDR3 is 16 residues. The V and J ends lost 0 bases and 5 bases, in that order; junction bases with no gene match: 8. Germline V gene lookup returns CDR1 SGHTA and CDR2 FQGTGA.

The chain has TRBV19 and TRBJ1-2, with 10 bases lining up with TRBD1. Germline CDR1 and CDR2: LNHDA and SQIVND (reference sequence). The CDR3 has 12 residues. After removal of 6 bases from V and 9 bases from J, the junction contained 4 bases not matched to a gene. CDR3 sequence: CASSWTGGSYTF. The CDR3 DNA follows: TGTGCCAGTAGCTGGACAGGGGGAAGCTACACCTTC.

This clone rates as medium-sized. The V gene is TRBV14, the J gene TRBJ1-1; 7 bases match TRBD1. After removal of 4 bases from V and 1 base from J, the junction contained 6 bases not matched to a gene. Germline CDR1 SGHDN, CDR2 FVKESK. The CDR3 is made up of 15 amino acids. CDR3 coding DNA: TGTGCCAGCAGCCGGGCAGGGGGAGCGAACACTGAAGCTTTCTTT. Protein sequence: CASSRAGGANTEAFF.

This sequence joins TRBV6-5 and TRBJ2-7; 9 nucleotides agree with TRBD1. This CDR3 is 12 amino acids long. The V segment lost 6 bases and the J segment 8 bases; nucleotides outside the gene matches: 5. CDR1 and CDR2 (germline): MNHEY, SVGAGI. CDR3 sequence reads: CASSGQGRKQYF. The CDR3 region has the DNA TGTGCCAGCAGCGGACAGGGGCGGAAGCAGTACTTC.

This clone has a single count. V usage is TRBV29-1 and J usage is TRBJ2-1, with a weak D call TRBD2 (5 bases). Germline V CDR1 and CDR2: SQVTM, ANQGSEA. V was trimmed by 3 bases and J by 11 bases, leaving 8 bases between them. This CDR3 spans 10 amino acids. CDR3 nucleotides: TGCAGCGTTGATCGGGGAAAGCAGTTCTTC. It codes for CSVDRGKQFF.

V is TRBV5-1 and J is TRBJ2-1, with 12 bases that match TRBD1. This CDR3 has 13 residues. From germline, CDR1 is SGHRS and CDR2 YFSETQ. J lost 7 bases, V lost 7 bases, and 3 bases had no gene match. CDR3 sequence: CASGTGGWNEQFF. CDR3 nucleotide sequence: TGCGCCAGCGGGACAGGGGGCTGGAATGAGCAGTTCTTC.

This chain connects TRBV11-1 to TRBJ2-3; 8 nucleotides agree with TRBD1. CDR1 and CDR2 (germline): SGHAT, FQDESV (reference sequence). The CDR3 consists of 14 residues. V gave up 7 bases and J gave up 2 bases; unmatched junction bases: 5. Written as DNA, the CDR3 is TGTGCCAGCACCAAGGACAGGGACACAGATACGCAGTATTTT. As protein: CASTKDRDTDTQYF.